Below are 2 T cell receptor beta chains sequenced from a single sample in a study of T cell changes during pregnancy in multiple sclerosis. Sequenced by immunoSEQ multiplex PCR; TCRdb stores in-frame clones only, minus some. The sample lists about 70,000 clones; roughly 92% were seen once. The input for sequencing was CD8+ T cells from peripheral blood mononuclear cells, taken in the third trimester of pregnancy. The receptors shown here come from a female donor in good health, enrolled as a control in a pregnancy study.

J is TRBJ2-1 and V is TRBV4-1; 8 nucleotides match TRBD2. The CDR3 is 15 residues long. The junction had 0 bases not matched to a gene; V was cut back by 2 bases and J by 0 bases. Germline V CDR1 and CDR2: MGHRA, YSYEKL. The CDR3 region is CASSQTSGSYNEQFF. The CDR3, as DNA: TGCGCCAGCAGCCAAACTAGCGGCTCCTACAATGAGCAGTTCTTC.

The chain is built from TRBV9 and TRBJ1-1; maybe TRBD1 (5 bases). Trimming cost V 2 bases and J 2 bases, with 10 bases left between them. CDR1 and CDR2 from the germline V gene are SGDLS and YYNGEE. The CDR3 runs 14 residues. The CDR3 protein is CASSVWDLNTEAFF. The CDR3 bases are TGTGCCAGCAGCGTGTGGGACTTAAACACTGAAGCTTTCTTT.